This T cell receptor (beta chain) originates from a study of shared clonotypes between healthy human individuals. Study information: The donor pool was made up of two women and a few men aged 18 to 49. General study findings and limits: Memory subsets generally showed lower estimated richness than naive subsets.

The investigators split CD4+ cells into a CD45RA+ naive subset and a CD45RA-negative memory subset. Regarding this clone: The antigen remains unidentified.

V dropped 4 bases and J dropped 7 bases, with 14 bases sitting between them. Germline V lookup: CDR1 GTSNPN, CDR2 SVGIG (reference sequence). This CDR3 has 13 residues. TCRdb's table, derived via immunoSEQ multiplex PCR, lists solely in-frame clones and lacks some. Of roughly 640,000 clones in the sample, about 74% were seen once. Sequencing input: memory CD4+ T cells sorted from blood. The subset was: CD45RA-negative fraction. The sequence was obtained from a woman aged 25 to 45 in good health. The genes are TRBV30 and TRBJ2-1; no definite D call. The CDR3 coding sequence is TGTGCCTGGACCAGTCAGGTCGGGAATGAGCAGTTCTTC. Protein sequence: CAWTSQVGNEQFF.